One sample yielded the 22 T cell receptor beta chains listed below, sequenced in a study of tumor and adjacent non-tumor tissue in lung cancer. Three rounds of nested PCR, following a modified ARM-PCR protocol, produced the TCRbeta library. In TCRdb, the multiplex PCR reads were re-called with MiXCR into one record per CDR3 protein. The profile shows about 90,000 distinct CDR3 sequences, around 65% of them singletons. No cell sorting was done before RNA was extracted from the tissue. The source material was lung tumor tissue. The receptors derive from a man in his 70s with non-small cell lung cancer.

Remarks on this clonotype: This clone may be a read error of a much larger clone one base away. The gene calls are TRBV28 and TRBJ2-4; D gene ambiguous. This CDR3 has 12 residues. In germline, CDR1 is MDHEN, CDR2 SYDVKM. CDR3 loop: CASSLWGNTQYF. In nucleotides, the CDR3 is TGTGCCAGCAGTTTATGGGGGAACACTCAGTACTTC.

A word on this clonotype: One end of the junction varies from germline; a read error may be responsible. Here the CDR3 reads CASSRDREFSGANVLSF. For the CDR3, the DNA is TGCGCCAGCAGTCGTGACAGGGAATTCTCTGGGGCCAACGTCCTGAGTTTC. The chain is built from TRBV23-1 and TRBJ2-6; 7 bases match TRBD1. TRBV23-1 is an ORF, with its function uncertain. CDR3 length equals 17 residues.

The chain combines TRBV11-2 with TRBJ2-1; either TRBD1 or TRBD2 may supply D (5 bases each). The CDR3 loop spans 15 amino acids. V lost 6 bases and J 4 bases, leaving 16 bases between the germline ends. Germline CDR1 and CDR2: SGHAT and FQNNGV. The CDR3 loop is CASRTGRDGYNEQFF. The CDR3 nucleotides read TGTGCCAGCAGAACCGGACGGGACGGATACAATGAGCAGTTCTTC.

As for this clonotype: This may stem from a read error, because a much larger clone lies one nucleotide away. The chain links TRBV12-3 or TRBV12-4 to TRBJ2-7, with D possibly matching TRBD1 (6 bases). Trimming pared 10 bases from V and 1 base from J, leaving 20 bases between. The CDR3 covers 15 residues. The CDR3 here is CATRTGTTTSYEQYF. The CDR3 coding sequence is TGTGCCACCAGAACCGGGACAACTACTTCCTACGAGCAGTACTTC.

Points on this clonotype: This may be a read error: a much more frequent sequence differs by one nucleotide. The chain employs TRBV5-5 and TRBJ2-3; D is perhaps TRBD2 (6 bases). This CDR3 comprises 14 residues. Germline V gene sequence: CDR1 SGHKS, CDR2 YYEKEE (reference sequence). The CDR3 is CASNLGGGTDTQYF. In nucleotides, the CDR3 is TGTGCCAGCAACTTGGGCGGGGGCACAGATACGCAGTATTTT.

This rearrangement joins TRBV29-1 to TRBJ2-1; a possible D gene is TRBD2 (7 bases). The CDR3 is 14 amino acids. Germline assignment: CDR1 SQVTM and CDR2 ANQGSEA. V lost 8 bases, J lost 9 bases, and 23 bases lay in between. The CDR3 DNA reads as TGCAGCATAGCCGGAGGACTAGGGGGGGGTGAGCAGTTCTTC. Translation gives CSIAGGLGGGEQFF.

The chain combines TRBV28 with TRBJ1-2, with D hard to call. In germline, CDR1 is MDHEN, CDR2 SYDVKM. Trimming stripped 3 bases from V and 3 bases from J, with 8 bases between. This CDR3 contains 13 residues. This chain's CDR3 is CASSLRADYGYTF. Written as DNA, the CDR3 is TGTGCCAGCAGTTTGCGGGCCGACTATGGCTACACCTTC.

There are a few counts of this clonotype. This sequence joins TRBV7-9 and TRBJ2-3; TRBD1 or TRBD2 may be the D gene (5 bases each). Germline assignment: CDR1 SEHNR and CDR2 FQNEAQ (reference sequence). This CDR3 is 12 amino acids long. V shed 11 bases and J shed 6 bases, with 15 bases lying between them. The CDR3 region is CAGNPGTDTQYF. The CDR3 coding sequence is TGTGCCGGAAACCCAGGGACGGATACGCAGTATTTT. Filled out from reference TRBV7-9 and TRBJ2-3, the complete variable domain reads DTGVSQNPRHKITKRGQNVTFRCDPISEHNRLYWYRQTLGQGPEFLTYFQNEAQLEKSRLLSDRFSAERPKGSFSTLEIQRTEQGDSAMYLCAGNPGTDTQYFGPGTRLTVL.

This clonotype is a singleton in its sample. A read error may account for a junction end that differs from germline. The J gene is TRBJ2-5, the V gene TRBV12-3 or TRBV12-4; D gene unclear. This CDR3 spans 13 amino acids. CDR3 bases: TGTCCCAGCAGTTCGATAGGGCCAGAGACCCAGTACTTC. Protein sequence: CPSSSIGPETQYF.

The chain combines TRBV20-1 with TRBJ2-3; possibly TRBD2 for D (6 bases). Trimming shortened V by 5 bases and J by 4 bases, and 16 bases separated the two germline ends. This CDR3 region has 14 residues. In germline, CDR1 is DFQATT, CDR2 SNEGSKA (reference sequence). CDR3 protein: CSAGGPGGADTQYF. The CDR3 nucleotides read TGCAGTGCTGGAGGGCCTGGGGGTGCAGATACGCAGTATTTT.

This chain connects TRBV6-5 to TRBJ2-5; D call uncertain. The CDR3 extends over 13 amino acids. V was cut by 6 bases and J by 7 bases, with 15 bases left in between. The germline V gene has CDR1 MNHEY and CDR2 SVGAGI. CDR3 DNA: TGTGCCAGCAGATACGACATGAGAGGGACCCAGTACTTC. Its translation: CASRYDMRGTQYF.

Concerning this clonotype itself: The CDR3 does not end in the conserved phenylalanine or tryptophan, so this is likely a read error. V usage is TRBV11-2 and J usage is TRBJ2-2; TRBD2 might be the D (6 bases). CDR1 and CDR2 from the germline V gene are SGHAT and FQNNGV. This CDR3 is 16 amino acids long. The CDR3 is CARSSGGVTNTGELFY. In DNA form, the CDR3 reads TGTGCCAGGAGCTCTGGAGGGGTGACGAACACCGGGGAGCTGTTTTAT.

This clonotype came up once. This clone may be a read error of a much larger clone one base away. Here the CDR3 DNA reads TGTGCCAGCAGTGCCGGTGCGTGGAATGAGCAGTTCTTC. This codes for CASSAGAWNEQFF. The V gene is TRBV6-4, the J gene TRBJ2-1; D not resolved. The CDR3 totals 13 residues. Trimming shortened V by 4 bases and J by 7 bases, and 11 bases separated the two germline ends. CDR1 and CDR2 (germline): MRHNA, SNTAGT.

V usage is TRBV5-1 and J usage is TRBJ1-1; D not certain. V was trimmed by 5 bases and J by 0 bases, leaving 11 bases between them. Germline assignment: CDR1 SGHRS and CDR2 YFSETQ. CDR3 length equals 14 residues. The DNA of the CDR3 is TGCGCCAGCAGTTCGGACGTGGTGAACACTGAAGCTTTCTTT. Protein product: CASSSDVVNTEAFF.

Regarding this clonotype: Being one base from a much bigger clone, this may be a read error. This chain joins TRBV4-1 and TRBJ2-3; 7 bases are a match to TRBD1. The CDR3 is 16 residues long. Germline lookup yields CDR1 MGHRA and CDR2 YSYEKL. Here the CDR3 reads CTSSQAGLKGASGQYF. The CDR3 bases are TGCACCAGCAGCCAAGCCGGTCTCAAGGGGGCGTCTGGGCAGTATTTT.

A remark on this clonotype: One end of the junction does not line up with germline, which may come from a read error. CDR3 nucleotide sequence: TGCAGTGTAGCGCAGGGGGCGCGTGAAAGACTGTTTTTT. Translating it yields CSVAQGARERLFF. This chain joins TRBV20-1 and TRBJ1-4; 8 bases are a match to TRBD1. Germline loops: CDR1 DFQATT, CDR2 SNEGSKA (reference sequence). This CDR3 contains 13 residues.

The count of this clonotype is one. The conserved phenylalanine or tryptophan is not found at the CDR3 terminus, so this likely reflects a read error. The chain employs TRBV11-2 and TRBJ1-6, with TRBD1 identical over 7 bases. The V and J ends lost 4 bases and 10 bases, in that order; junction bases with no gene match: 10. Germline-derived CDR1 and CDR2 are SGHAT and FQNNGV. CDR3 length: 15 residues. CDR3 DNA: TGTGCCAGCAGCTCAATGGGGACAGTGACCTCACCCCTCCACTCT. This encodes CASSSMGTVTSPLHS.

A word on this clonotype: This may stem from a read error, because a much larger clone lies one nucleotide away. This chain joins TRBV5-4 and TRBJ2-7; unclear D gene. There are 14 residues in the CDR3. From germline, CDR1 is SGHNT and CDR2 YYREEE (reference sequence). The CDR3 DNA sequence: TGTGCCGGCAGCGCGTCTTACCCCGCCTACGAGCAGTACTTC. This gives the protein CAGSASYPAYEQYF.

This clonotype occurred once. An end of the junction differs from the germline gene, which may be a read error. V is TRBV29-1 and J is TRBJ2-1; 9 bases agree with TRBD1. Germline-derived CDR1 and CDR2 are SQVTM and ANQGSEA. The CDR3 is 14 amino acids. DNA of the CDR3: TGCAGCGCTAAAAACCGACAGGGGGGCAATGAACAGTTCTTC. This sequence encodes CSAKNRQGGNEQFF.

A remark on this clonotype: A much larger clonotype is one base distant, so this may be a read error. This chain joins TRBV20-1 and TRBJ1-4, with 9 bases lining up with TRBD1. V lost 8 bases and J lost 8; bases outside the gene matches: 3. CDR1 and CDR2 from the germline V gene are DFQATT and SNEGSKA (reference sequence). This CDR3 is built from 11 residues. The CDR3 here is CSTGQGEKLFF. The CDR3, as DNA: TGCAGTACTGGACAGGGGGAAAAACTGTTTTTT.

Note on this clonotype: Possible read error: a much larger clone is one base away. The chain links TRBV20-1 to TRBJ2-3; D tentatively reads TRBD1 or TRBD2 (5 bases each). CDR3 length: 10 amino acids. Deletions cut 3 bases from V and 13 bases from J, with 11 bases between. Looked up from germline, CDR1 is DFQATT and CDR2 is SNEGSKA (reference sequence). The CDR3 region is CSARARGEYF. Here the CDR3 DNA reads TGCAGTGCTAGGGCTCGAGGGGAGTATTTT.

A few counts support this clonotype. The chain combines TRBV12-3 or TRBV12-4 with TRBJ1-1; 7 bases map to TRBD1. This CDR3 has 14 amino acids. V was clipped by 5 bases and J by 12 bases; unmatched bases: 15. CDR3 in DNA: TGTGCCAGCAGTGTTCGAGGGGGCTTCACTGAGACTTTCTTT. Amino acid sequence: CASSVRGGFTETFF.